A selection of T cell receptor beta chains follows, all from one sample in a study of blood T cell repertoires in COVID-19. The repertoire was sequenced with immunoSEQ multiplex PCR; TCRdb's copy has only in-frame clones and lacks some. The table includes around 400,000 clones, about 87% detected once. The sample was peripheral blood. All receptors come from a woman under 40 with COVID-19, enrolled during active disease. CDR3s include the opening cysteine and the closing phenylalanine or tryptophan. The order of the fields is D gene, clone size, V gene, J gene, CDR3 DNA, CDR3 protein. The D gene is left open where the match is weak. Rows may omit the clone size; those that give it use once, few, many or a size class.

D: TRBD2; size: .; V: TRBV7-2; J: TRBJ2-5; DNA: TGTGCCAGCAGCCGCGGGACTAGCGGACAAGAGACCCAGTACTTC; CDR3: CASSRGTSGQETQYF
D: .; size: .; V: TRBV12-3/TRBV12-4; J: TRBJ1-1; DNA: TGTGCCAGCAGTTCCACGGGAGAAGCTTTCTTT; CDR3: CASSSTGEAFF
D: .; size: .; V: TRBV3-1/TRBV3-2; J: TRBJ2-2; DNA: TGTGCCAGCAGCCAATTAGCGGTTAACACCGGGGAGCTGTTTTTT; CDR3: CASSQLAVNTGELFF
D: .; size: .; V: TRBV6-6; J: TRBJ2-1; DNA: TGTGCCAGCACCCAAGGGGCCTACAATGAGCAGTTCTTC; CDR3: CASTQGAYNEQFF
D: TRBD2; size: .; V: TRBV2; J: TRBJ2-7; DNA: TGTGCCAGCAGCGCCACTAGCGGCTCCTACGAGCAGTACTTC; CDR3: CASSATSGSYEQYF
D: .; size: .; V: TRBV9; J: TRBJ1-1; DNA: TGTGCCAGCAGCCCGAGGGACATTCGGGACACTGAAGCTTTCTTT; CDR3: CASSPRDIRDTEAFF
D: .; size: .; V: TRBV2; J: TRBJ2-2; DNA: TGTGCCAGCAGGACAGCGAACACCGGGGAGCTGTTTTTT; CDR3: CASRTANTGELFF
D: TRBD1; size: once; V: TRBV10-3; J: TRBJ1-2; DNA: TGTGCCATCAGCCGGGACAGGGGCAACTATGGCTACACCTTC; CDR3: CAISRDRGNYGYTF
D: .; size: once; V: TRBV5-5; J: TRBJ1-6; DNA: TGTGCCAGCAGCCCAGGGGCCGGGCCCCGGGCTTCACCCCTCCACTTT; CDR3: CASSPGAGPRASPLHF
D: TRBD2; size: .; V: TRBV18; J: TRBJ2-6; DNA: TGTGCCAGCTCACCTAGCGGGCCCAACTCTGGGGCCAACGTCCTGACTTTC; CDR3: CASSPSGPNSGANVLTF
D: .; size: .; V: TRBV28; J: TRBJ2-7; DNA: TGTGCCAGCAGTTTATGGGGGGGCTACGAGCAGTACTTC; CDR3: CASSLWGGYEQYF
D: TRBD2; size: .; V: TRBV5-6; J: TRBJ2-5; DNA: TGTGCCAGCAGCTTTCGGACTAGCGGGAGGAGCGAGACCCAGTACTTC; CDR3: CASSFRTSGRSETQYF
D: .; size: .; V: TRBV28; J: TRBJ2-1; DNA: TGTGCCAGCGTCCGTCCGGGACGGGGGAAAAATGAGCAGTTCTTC; CDR3: CASVRPGRGKNEQFF
D: TRBD1; size: .; V: TRBV4-3; J: TRBJ1-2; DNA: TGCGCCAGCAGCCAAGTTCAGACAGGGCTTGCCTATGGCTACACCTTC; CDR3: CASSQVQTGLAYGYTF
D: TRBD1; size: .; V: TRBV29-1; J: TRBJ1-2; DNA: TGCAGCGTGGGAGCCTCGGGACAGATCTTTGGCTACACCTTC; CDR3: CSVGASGQIFGYTF
D: .; size: .; V: TRBV7-9; J: TRBJ1-1; DNA: TGTGCCAGCAGCTTAGTGGGCAGCCACACTGAAGCTTTCTTT; CDR3: CASSLVGSHTEAFF
D: .; size: .; V: TRBV19; J: TRBJ2-7; DNA: TGTGCCAGTAGTATGTACAGCTCCTACGAGCAGTACTTC; CDR3: CASSMYSSYEQYF
D: TRBD2; size: .; V: TRBV3-1/TRBV3-2; J: TRBJ2-5; DNA: TGTGCCAGCAGCCAACGAAGCGGGGGCGGGGAGACCCAGTACTTC; CDR3: CASSQRSGGGETQYF
D: .; size: once; V: TRBV5-1; J: TRBJ2-7; DNA: TGCGCCAGCAGCTTGGTACGGGGCTACGAGCAGTACTTC; CDR3: CASSLVRGYEQYF
D: .; size: .; V: TRBV29-1; J: TRBJ2-3; DNA: TGCAGCGTTGAAGATGAAGGGGCTTTGCAGTATTTT; CDR3: CSVEDEGALQYF
D: .; size: .; V: TRBV7-8; J: TRBJ1-3; DNA: TGTGCCAGCAGCTCCTGGGGGGCTGGAAACACCATATATTTT; CDR3: CASSSWGAGNTIYF
D: TRBD2; size: .; V: TRBV2; J: TRBJ2-5; DNA: TGTGCCAGCAGTGACCCTCTCTCTAGCGGAGGCCAAGAGACCCAGTACTTC; CDR3: CASSDPLSSGGQETQYF
D: TRBD1; size: .; V: TRBV6-1; J: TRBJ1-2; DNA: TGTGCCAGCAGTGAGGGCCAGGGGGCGATTTATGGCTACACCTTC; CDR3: CASSEGQGAIYGYTF
D: .; size: .; V: TRBV5-1; J: TRBJ2-7; DNA: TGCGCCAGCAGCTTGGCAGGGGGGCTGTACGAGCAGTACTTC; CDR3: CASSLAGGLYEQYF
D: .; size: .; V: TRBV1; J: TRBJ2-5; DNA: TGCACCAGCAGCCAAGGGGACAGCCAAGAGACCCAGTACTTC; CDR3: CTSSQGDSQETQYF
D: TRBD1; size: .; V: TRBV4-1; J: TRBJ1-2; DNA: TGCGCCAGCAGCCAAGAAGGGACAGGGGAAGGCTACACCTTC; CDR3: CASSQEGTGEGYTF
D: TRBD1; size: .; V: TRBV14; J: TRBJ2-7; DNA: TGTGCCAGCAGCCCCATCGACAGGGGAACCTACGAGCAGTACTTC; CDR3: CASSPIDRGTYEQYF